The 23 T cell receptor beta chains in this list originate from one sample, sequenced in a study of cytomegalovirus exposure and HLA in healthy donors. PCR primers comprised 60 Vbeta and 13 Jbeta primers. This table comes from immunoSEQ multiplex PCR, and its TCRdb copy is limited to in-frame clones, with some not included. Of over 150,000 clones detected, around 75% appear once; the ten largest clones hold 4.9%. Sequences were obtained from PBMCs. Every receptor here comes from a male donor in good health and CMV-seronegative.

This chain connects TRBV4-1 to TRBJ1-1; D not resolved. The germline gives CDR1 MGHRA, CDR2 YSYEKL. Trimming cost V 3 bases and J 5 bases, with 16 bases left between them. The CDR3 sequence is 15 residues long. CDR3 sequence reads: CASSQTLQVLTEAFF. In DNA, the CDR3 is TGCGCCAGCAGCCAGACCCTCCAGGTTTTAACTGAAGCTTTCTTT.

This clone was observed a few times. The V gene is TRBV28, the J gene TRBJ2-1; tentative D call: TRBD1 (5 bases). The CDR3 consists of 17 residues. With 6 bases removed from V and 0 bases from J, the gap between germline ends came to 18 bases. The V gene's germline CDR1 is MDHEN and CDR2 SYDVKM. Here the CDR3 reads CASSPTLTADSYNEQFF. The CDR3 coding sequence is TGTGCCAGCAGCCCGACCCTGACAGCCGACTCCTACAATGAGCAGTTCTTC.

The chain carries TRBV21-1 and TRBJ2-3; the D call in the table, TRBD1, was not verified against the DNA. TRBV21-1 is a known pseudogene. CDR3 length equals 15 residues. The CDR3 here is CASRKGESELDTQYF. In DNA, the CDR3 is TGTGCCAGCAGAAAGGGGGAATCCGAACTAGATACGCAGTATTTT.

J is TRBJ1-2 and V is TRBV7-9; D unclear. CDR3 length equals 14 residues. Germline CDR1 and CDR2: SEHNR and FQNEAQ (reference sequence). V was pared by 6 bases and J by 6 bases, with 17 bases between. CDR3 coding DNA: TGTGCCAGCAGTCTCCCGATCTACGTGGATGGCTACACCTTC. Its translation: CASSLPIYVDGYTF.

The chain links TRBV20-1 to TRBJ2-3; no reliable D call. Trimming pared 3 bases from V and 10 bases from J, leaving 8 bases between. CDR1 and CDR2 from the germline V gene are DFQATT and SNEGSKA (reference sequence). This CDR3 region has 10 residues. CDR3 protein: CSASSLPQYF. For the CDR3, the DNA is TGCAGTGCTAGTTCCCTTCCGCAGTATTTT.

This chain joins TRBV5-1 and TRBJ2-5, with D possibly being TRBD1 (6 bases). Trimming shortened V by 4 bases and J by 5 bases, and 12 bases separated the two germline ends. There are 13 residues in the CDR3. Germline V gives CDR1 SGHRS, CDR2 YFSETQ. The CDR3, as DNA: TGCGCCAGCAGCACCGGGACACTGGAGACCCAGTACTTC. It encodes CASSTGTLETQYF.

In this sample, this clone turned up a few times. The chain links TRBV5-4 to TRBJ1-3; possibly TRBD1 for D (6 bases). V was shortened by 4 bases and J by 4 bases, with 15 bases between the two germline ends. CDR1 is SGHNT, CDR2 YYREEE, per germline (reference sequence). The CDR3 loop spans 15 amino acids. In nucleotides, the CDR3 is TGTGCCAGCAGCCTGACCAGGGGACAAGGAAACACCATATATTTT. As protein: CASSLTRGQGNTIYF. Full variable domain (rest looked up from reference TRBV5-4 and TRBJ1-3): ETGVTQSPTHLIKTRGQQVTLRCSSQSGHNTVSWYQQALGQGPQFIFQYYREEENGRGNFPPRFSGLQFPNYSSELNVNALELDDSALYLCASSLTRGQGNTIYFGEGSWLTVV.

The chain uses TRBV7-8 and TRBJ2-7, with TRBD2 matching over 9 bases. The CDR3 has 14 amino acids. V dropped 5 bases and J dropped 3; count of bases not matched to a gene: 5. The germline V gene has CDR1 SGHVS and CDR2 FQNEAQ. The CDR3 DNA is TGTGCCAGCAGCCAAGCGGGAGGAATCTACGAGCAGTACTTC. Translation gives CASSQAGGIYEQYF.

The V and J genes are TRBV19 and TRBJ2-3, with a weak D call TRBD2 (6 bases). The CDR3 length is 15 residues. From germline, CDR1 is LNHDA and CDR2 SQIVND (reference sequence). V was pared by 3 bases and J by 1 base, with 11 bases between. CDR3 sequence: CASSMFGSGTDTQYF. The CDR3 DNA reads TGTGCCAGTAGTATGTTCGGGAGTGGCACAGATACGCAGTATTTT. The variable domain in full, with the rest retrieved from reference TRBV19 and TRBJ2-3, is DGGITQSPKYLFRKEGQNVTLSCEQNLNHDAMYWYRQDPGQGLRLIYYSQIVNDFQKGDIAEGYSVSREKKESFPLTVTSAQKNPTAFYLCASSMFGSGTDTQYFGPGTRLTVL.

The chain recombines TRBV18 with TRBJ2-2; a weak D match, TRBD2 (6 bases). This CDR3 is 16 amino acids long. CDR1 KGHSH and CDR2 LQKENI come from the germline V gene. V dropped 5 bases and J dropped 0 bases, with 13 bases sitting between them. The CDR3 protein is CASSYQEGPNTGELFF. The DNA for the CDR3 is TGTGCCAGCTCATACCAGGAGGGGCCGAACACCGGGGAGCTGTTTTTT.

This sequence joins TRBV4-1 and TRBJ2-1; 11 bases fit TRBD2. Unmatched junction bases numbered 9, after V lost 6 bases and J lost 8 bases. CDR1 is MGHRA, CDR2 YSYEKL, per germline. This CDR3 spans 15 amino acids. CDR3 sequence reads: CASSRIAGGPYEQFF. Here the CDR3 DNA reads TGCGCCAGCAGTCGGATAGCGGGGGGGCCCTATGAGCAGTTCTTC.

The chain carries TRBV4-3 and TRBJ1-2, with D possibly matching TRBD1 (5 bases). CDR1 and CDR2 from the germline V gene are LGHNA and YSLEER. This CDR3 region has 16 residues. Trimming removed 1 base from V and 8 bases from J, with 20 bases in between. The CDR3 nucleotides are TGCGCCAGCAGCCAAGTCCCTCAGGGACTCACTAGGGGCTACACCTTC. Amino acid sequence: CASSQVPQGLTRGYTF.

The V call is TRBV12-5, the J call TRBJ2-2; 14 bases are shared with TRBD2. The germline V gene has CDR1 LGHNT and CDR2 FRNRAP. The J segment lost 7 bases and the V segment lost 4 bases, leaving 2 bases of the junction unmatched. The CDR3 is made up of 15 amino acids. The CDR3 nucleotides are TGTGCTAGTGGTTCTGGACTAGCGGGAGGCGGGGAGCTGTTTTTT. Protein: CASGSGLAGGGELFF.

The rearrangement uses TRBV9 and TRBJ2-1; D remains ambiguous. The germline V gene encodes CDR1 SGDLS and CDR2 YYNGEE. This CDR3 comprises 14 residues. The V gene lost 0 bases and the J gene lost 8 bases, with 12 bases spanning the gap. CDR3 sequence (DNA): TGTGCCAGCAGCGTAGGGAGCGCCTTGTATGAGCAGTTCTTC. Protein: CASSVGSALYEQFF.

The chain joins TRBV19 to TRBJ2-1, with D possibly matching TRBD2 (6 bases). V dropped 5 bases and J dropped 1 base, with 18 bases sitting between them. CDR1 is LNHDA, CDR2 SQIVND, per germline (reference sequence). The CDR3 covers 17 residues. The CDR3 reads CASSWTNLRLSYNEQFF. The CDR3, as DNA: TGTGCCAGTAGTTGGACTAACCTCAGGCTATCCTACAATGAGCAGTTCTTC. The full variable domain, rest sourced from reference TRBV19 and TRBJ2-1, is DGGITQSPKYLFRKEGQNVTLSCEQNLNHDAMYWYRQDPGQGLRLIYYSQIVNDFQKGDIAEGYSVSREKKESFPLTVTSAQKNPTAFYLCASSWTNLRLSYNEQFFGPGTRLTVL.

V usage is TRBV6-5 and J usage is TRBJ2-2, with D perhaps TRBD2 (7 bases). This CDR3 region has 15 residues. V was pared by 10 bases and J by 1 base, with 16 bases between. CDR1 is MNHEY and CDR2 is SVGAGI in the germline V gene. CDR3 bases: TGTGCCACCATAGAGGGGGGGCGGAACACCGGGGAGCTGTTTTTT. Its translation: CATIEGGRNTGELFF.

V is TRBV7-3 and J is TRBJ2-7, with D possibly matching TRBD1 (5 bases). Germline V gene sequence: CDR1 SGHTA, CDR2 FQGTGA. The CDR3 runs to 12 residues. Trimming left V 2 bases short and J 6 bases short, with 8 bases between. The CDR3: CASSLQGGEQYF. The CDR3 region has the DNA TGTGCCAGCAGCTTACAGGGTGGCGAGCAGTACTTC. Full variable domain (missing parts from reference TRBV7-3 and TRBJ2-7): GAGVSQTPSNKVTEKGKYVELRCDPISGHTALYWYRQSLGQGPEFLIYFQGTGAADDSGLPNDRFFAVRPEGSVSTLKIQRTERGDSAVYLCASSLQGGEQYFGPGTRLTVT.

To note about this clone: Sequence at one end of the junction differs from germline and may be a read error. The rearrangement joins TRBV5-3 to TRBJ2-7, with D perhaps matching TRBD1 (5 bases). TRBV5-3 is marked as an open reading frame, function uncertain. There are 14 residues in the CDR3. CDR3 loop: CAGSSLTVSYEQYF. The CDR3 DNA reads TGTGCCGGAAGCTCCCTGACAGTTTCCTACGAGCAGTACTTC.

The rearrangement joins TRBV18 to TRBJ2-3, with D perhaps matching TRBD2 (6 bases). Trimming pared 3 bases from V and 5 bases from J, leaving 9 bases between. The CDR3 sequence is 13 residues long. Germline V CDR1 and CDR2: KGHSH, LQKENI. CDR3 sequence reads: CASSPRREDTQYF. CDR3 bases: TGTGCCAGCTCACCCCGGAGGGAAGATACGCAGTATTTT.

The V gene is TRBV19, the J gene TRBJ1-2; TRBD1 aligns across 7 bases. This CDR3 has 15 residues. Looked up from germline, CDR1 is LNHDA and CDR2 is SQIVND (reference sequence). Unmatched junction bases numbered 15, after V lost 6 bases and J lost 8 bases. This chain's CDR3 is CASSRDRQGLEGYTF. Here the CDR3 DNA reads TGTGCCAGTAGCAGGGATCGACAGGGTCTAGAAGGCTACACCTTC.

As DNA, the CDR3 is TGTGCCAGCAGAAGGGACAGCTCTGGAAACACCATATATTTT. The encoded protein is CASRRDSSGNTIYF. This chain joins TRBV27 and TRBJ1-3, with 7 bases identical to TRBD1. V lost 6 bases and J lost 0; bases outside the gene matches: 2. Germline V CDR1 and CDR2: MNHEY, SMNVEV (reference sequence). This CDR3 has 14 residues.

This clone is a singleton in its sample. The chain joins TRBV9 to TRBJ2-3; 8 nucleotides agree with TRBD2. CDR1 is SGDLS and CDR2 is YYNGEE in the germline V gene. The CDR3 is 16 amino acids. V lost 0 bases to trimming and J lost 4 bases; unmatched junction nucleotides: 7. The CDR3 is CASSVEGSGDADTQYF. CDR3 DNA: TGTGCCAGCAGCGTAGAGGGTAGCGGGGACGCAGATACGCAGTATTTT.

The V call is TRBV11-2, the J call TRBJ1-2; D might be TRBD1 (5 bases). CDR1 is SGHAT, CDR2 FQNNGV, per germline. The CDR3 has 15 residues. V was shortened by 0 bases and J by 4 bases, with 12 bases between the two germline ends. CDR3 sequence reads: CASSLDPGIIYGYTF. CDR3 coding DNA: TGTGCCAGCAGCTTAGATCCAGGGATCATCTATGGCTACACCTTC.